Shown below are 32 T cell receptor beta chains from a single sample sequenced in a study of OX40 agonist ivuxolimab in advanced cancers. The table came from immunoSEQ multiplex PCR; TCRdb's copy has only in-frame clones and leaves some out. The sample holds 80,000 to 100,000 clones, 86% seen once. Source: CD4+ or CD8+ T cells sorted from blood, taken in a trial of the OX40 agonist ivuxolimab. The receptors come from an adult with an advanced solid tumor such as melanoma, head and neck, liver or kidney cancer.

The chain couples TRBV6-6 to TRBJ1-6; no definite D call. Between the trimmed V and J ends, which lost 0 bases and 9 bases, there was a span of 6 bases. There are 13 residues in the CDR3. Germline lookup yields CDR1 MNHNY and CDR2 SVGAGI (reference sequence). The CDR3 sequence is CASSYSEGSPLHF. CDR3 coding DNA: TGTGCCAGCAGTTACTCTGAGGGTTCACCCCTCCACTTT.

The V call is TRBV14, the J call TRBJ2-3, with 7 nucleotides matching TRBD1. After removal of 4 bases from V and 2 bases from J, the junction contained 9 bases not matched to a gene. In germline, CDR1 is SGHDN, CDR2 FVKESK. The CDR3 has 16 residues. The CDR3 is CASSPRGQTTTDTQYF. CDR3 nucleotide sequence: TGTGCCAGCAGCCCCCGGGGACAGACAACCACAGATACGCAGTATTTT. Variable domain in full (rest from reference TRBV14 and TRBJ2-3): EAGVTQFPSHSVIEKGQTVTLRCDPISGHDNLYWYRRVMGKEIKFLLHFVKESKQDESGMPNNRFLAERTGGTYSTLKVQPAELEDSGVYFCASSPRGQTTTDTQYFGPGTRLTVL.

The DNA for the CDR3 is TGTGCCAGCAGCGTAGTTGGGGCAGGAACCGGGGAGCTGTTTTTT. Protein sequence: CASSVVGAGTGELFF. The chain is built from TRBV9 and TRBJ2-2, with D tentatively TRBD1 (5 bases). The V and J ends lost 0 bases and 5 bases respectively, with 11 bases between them. Germline assignment: CDR1 SGDLS and CDR2 YYNGEE. This CDR3 has 15 residues.

The gene calls are TRBV6-1 and TRBJ1-4, with D possibly TRBD1 on 6 matching bases. The V gene's germline CDR1 is MNHNS and CDR2 SASEGT. V shed 4 bases and J shed 0 bases, with 15 bases lying between them. This CDR3 is 17 amino acids long. The CDR3: CASSAQGRQTTNEKLFF. The CDR3 nucleotides are TGTGCCAGCAGTGCACAGGGCCGGCAAACAACTAATGAAAAACTGTTTTTT.

This CDR3 is CASSPPPGLSGEKLFF. In DNA, the CDR3 is TGCGCCAGCAGCCCCCCCCCAGGGTTAAGCGGTGAAAAACTGTTTTTT. The chain combines TRBV4-1 with TRBJ1-4; D possibly corresponds to TRBD1 (5 bases). Germline CDR1 is MGHRA and CDR2 is YSYEKL. There are 16 residues in the CDR3. V lost 4 bases and J 7 bases, leaving 19 bases between the germline ends.

This sequence joins TRBV6-4 and TRBJ1-2; perhaps TRBD1 as D (5 bases). The V gene's germline CDR1 is MRHNA and CDR2 SNTAGT. The germline V and J ends were trimmed by 6 bases and 0 bases, with 11 bases remaining between them. There are 14 residues in the CDR3. CDR3: CASSPEGANYGYTF. CDR3 sequence (DNA): TGTGCCAGCAGCCCCGAAGGGGCTAACTATGGCTACACCTTC.

This clone was seen once. J is TRBJ1-2 and V is TRBV28; TRBD1 matches at 9 bases. CDR3 size: 17 residues. With 7 bases clipped from V and 4 bases from J, the junction kept 16 bases outside the gene matches. Germline V gives CDR1 MDHEN, CDR2 SYDVKM. The CDR3 DNA sequence: TGTGCCAGCACTGCTGGGGGACAGGGACACGGGCTCTATGGCTACACCTTC. This encodes CASTAGGQGHGLYGYTF.

In DNA, the CDR3 is TGTGCCAGCAGCTGGGTAGCGGAGATGACAAATGAGCAGTTCTTC. Translating it yields CASSWVAEMTNEQFF. This chain links TRBV7-2 with TRBJ2-1; D possibly corresponds to TRBD2 (6 bases). Germline CDR1 reads SGHTA; CDR2 reads FQGNSA. The CDR3 length is 15 residues. The V end was cut by 4 bases, the J end by 7 bases, with 17 bases between. The full variable domain, with the rest looked up from reference TRBV7-2 and TRBJ2-1, is GAGVSQSPSNKVTEKGKDVELRCDPISGHTALYWYRQSLGQGLEFLIYFQGNSAPDKSGLPSDRFSAERTGGSVSTLTIQRTQQEDSAVYLCASSWVAEMTNEQFFGPGTRLTVL.

Regarding this clone: Relative to the germline gene, one junction end is altered; a read error may explain this. The J gene is TRBJ2-1, the V gene TRBV7-7, with D possibly called TRBD1 or TRBD2 (6 bases each). Germline-derived CDR1 and CDR2 are SSHAT and FNYEAQ (reference sequence). The CDR3 consists of 15 residues. This CDR3 reads CASSPTRGAYNEQFF. CDR3 DNA: TGTGCTAGCAGTCCCACTAGGGGGGCCTACAATGAGCAGTTCTTC. Full variable domain (missing parts from reference TRBV7-7 and TRBJ2-1): GAGVSQSPRYKVTKRGQDVTLRCDPISSHATLYWYQQALGQGPEFLTYFNYEAQPDKSGLPSDRFSAERPEGSISTLTIQRTEQRDSAMYRCASSPTRGAYNEQFFGPGTRLTVL.

The V and J genes are TRBV30 and TRBJ1-5; 10 nucleotides match TRBD1. CDR1 and CDR2 (germline): GTSNPN, SVGIG (reference sequence). The CDR3 is made up of 14 amino acids. The ends lost 6 bases at V and 7 bases at J; junction bases unmatched: 9. The CDR3 sequence is CACGSGQGKQPQHF. The CDR3 DNA reads TGTGCCTGCGGTTCGGGACAGGGGAAACAGCCCCAGCATTTT.

The chain is built from TRBV5-1 and TRBJ2-7, with TRBD1 identical over 8 bases. The junction had 2 bases not matched to a gene; V was cut back by 3 bases and J by 0 bases. This CDR3 has 14 amino acids. The germline V gene has CDR1 SGHRS and CDR2 YFSETQ. The chain's CDR3 is CASSSGTGSYEQYF. The DNA for the CDR3 is TGCGCCAGCAGCTCCGGGACAGGCTCCTACGAGCAGTACTTC.

J is TRBJ1-1 and V is TRBV9; D unresolved. The CDR3 runs 13 residues. CDR1 is SGDLS and CDR2 is YYNGEE in the germline V gene. Trimming cost V 0 bases and J 5 bases, with 8 bases left between them. CDR3 bases: TGTGCCAGCAGCGTAGGAGGAGAGACTGAAGCTTTCTTT. Its protein product is CASSVGGETEAFF. Full variable domain (rest looked up from reference TRBV9 and TRBJ1-1): DSGVTQTPKHLITATGQRVTLRCSPRSGDLSVYWYQQSLDQGLQFLIQYYNGEERAKGNILERFSAQQFPDLHSELNLSSLELGDSALYFCASSVGGETEAFFGQGTRLTVV.

This chain joins TRBV19 and TRBJ1-5; D not certain. The CDR3 consists of 14 residues. Germline V gene lookup returns CDR1 LNHDA and CDR2 SQIVND (reference sequence). V lost 0 bases, J lost 5 bases, and 8 bases lay in between. CDR3 in amino acids: CASSIEGGYQPQHF. For the CDR3, the DNA is TGTGCCAGTAGTATAGAGGGCGGTTATCAGCCCCAGCATTTT.

The rearrangement joins TRBV5-1 to TRBJ2-7, with D perhaps TRBD2 (6 bases). Germline V gene data show CDR1 as SGHRS and CDR2 as YFSETQ. There are 14 residues in the CDR3. The ends were cut back, 0 bases at V and 2 bases at J, with 9 bases in the middle. The CDR3 coding sequence is TGCGCCAGCAGCTTGGATCGGGGGACCTACGAGCAGTACTTC. Protein sequence: CASSLDRGTYEQYF.

The chain is built from TRBV15 and TRBJ2-3, with D possibly called TRBD1 or TRBD2 (5 bases each). V shed 0 bases and J shed 1 base, with 11 bases lying between them. Germline CDR1 LNHNV, CDR2 YYDKDF (reference sequence). CDR3 length equals 16 residues. The CDR3 DNA follows: TGTGCCACCAGCAGAGAGTGGGGGATACGCACAGATACGCAGTATTTT. Translated: CATSREWGIRTDTQYF.

The CDR3 nucleotides are TGTGCCAGCAGTACACGGAGAAGCGAAGCTTTCTTT. Translation gives CASSTRRSEAFF. The V and J genes are TRBV2 and TRBJ1-1; D ambiguous. V was cut by 5 bases and J by 8 bases, with 12 bases left in between. CDR3 size: 12 residues. The germline CDR1 and CDR2 sequences are SNHLY and FYNNEI. The whole variable domain, remainder taken from reference TRBV2 and TRBJ1-1, is EPEVTQTPSHQVTQMGQEVILRCVPISNHLYFYWYRQILGQKVEFLVSFYNNEISEKSEIFDDQFSVERPDGSNFTLKIRSTKLEDSAMYFCASSTRRSEAFFGQGTRLTVV.

V gene TRBV30 combines with J gene TRBJ2-7; 11 bases map to TRBD2. Per the germline V gene, CDR1 is GTSNPN and CDR2 is SVGIG (reference sequence). CDR3 size: 14 residues. V was pared by 3 bases and J by 3 bases, with 4 bases of the junction left unmatched. The CDR3 DNA is TGTGCCTGGAGAACTAGCGGGGGTAGCTACGAGCAGTACTTC. Protein: CAWRTSGGSYEQYF.

The rearrangement links TRBV6-6 to TRBJ2-7; maybe TRBD1 (5 bases). Trimming left V 6 bases short and J 5 bases short, with 23 bases between. Germline CDR1 MNHNY, CDR2 SVGAGI (reference sequence). This CDR3 spans 16 amino acids. CDR3 DNA sequence: TGTGCCAGCAGGGACACTACCCAAGGGGATCGCCACGAGCAGTACTTC. Translating it yields CASRDTTQGDRHEQYF.

The rearrangement uses TRBV5-1 and TRBJ1-1, with D tentatively TRBD1 (5 bases). Per germline, CDR1 SGHRS and CDR2 YFSETQ. This CDR3 is built from 14 residues. Trimming took off 0 bases at V and 5 bases at J, with 11 bases between the two ends. The CDR3 is CASSLAGGSTEAFF. CDR3 nucleotide sequence: TGCGCCAGCAGCTTGGCCGGGGGTTCGACTGAAGCTTTCTTT.

This clone has at least ten counts. The CDR3 protein is CASSLYREEAFF. The CDR3 DNA sequence: TGTGCCAGCAGCTTATACAGGGAGGAAGCTTTCTTT. V gene TRBV7-9 combines with J gene TRBJ1-1; TRBD1 might be the D (6 bases). The CDR3 totals 12 residues. V was clipped by 2 bases and J by 8 bases, with 9 bases between them. Germline CDR1 SEHNR, CDR2 FQNEAQ (reference sequence).

The genes are TRBV6-7 and TRBJ2-2; D is uncertain. TRBV6-7 is an ORF; its function is uncertain. V shed 11 bases and J shed 2 bases, with 21 bases lying between them. The CDR3 has 16 amino acids. The CDR3 spells CAGVVRVDPNTGELFF. The DNA for the CDR3 is TGTGCCGGAGTCGTCCGGGTTGACCCAAACACCGGGGAGCTGTTTTTT.

The genes are TRBV7-2 and TRBJ2-3; 13 nucleotides match TRBD2. Germline lookup yields CDR1 SGHTA and CDR2 FQGNSA. J lost 7 bases, V lost 5 bases, and 6 bases had no gene match. The CDR3 length is 15 residues. CDR3 bases: TGTGCCAGCAGCGTCGGACTAGCGGGAGCGAATACGCAGTATTTT. Protein product: CASSVGLAGANTQYF.

This chain joins TRBV7-9 and TRBJ2-5, with a weak D call TRBD2 (5 bases). The J call may be incorrect, as the DNA end agrees better with TRBJ2-7. This CDR3 has 13 amino acids. Germline assignment: CDR1 SEHNR and CDR2 FQNEAQ (reference sequence). The CDR3 nucleotides read TGTGCCAGCAGCTTGCCGTCAGGACTCGAGCAGTACTTC. This gives the protein CASSLPSGLEQYF.

The chain combines TRBV2 with TRBJ1-6; TRBD1 agrees at 7 bases. The CDR3 totals 13 residues. Germline assignment: CDR1 SNHLY and CDR2 FYNNEI. J lost 11 bases, V lost 5 bases, and 6 bases had no gene match. The DNA of the CDR3 is TGTGCCAGCAGTTCAGACAGGGATCCACCCCTCCACTTT. Translating it yields CASSSDRDPPLHF.

The V and J genes are TRBV19 and TRBJ2-1; D remains ambiguous. The germline gives CDR1 LNHDA, CDR2 SQIVND (reference sequence). V lost 7 bases, J lost 4 bases, and 8 bases lay in between. There are 12 residues in the CDR3. CDR3 in DNA: TGTGCCAGTACGACAAATTACAATGAGCAGTTCTTC. This translates into CASTTNYNEQFF.

This clone was recorded once. The chain recombines TRBV7-8 with TRBJ2-1; weak D call: TRBD1 (5 bases). The V end lost 5 bases, the J end lost 2 bases, and 10 bases lay between the germline ends. CDR1 is SGHVS, CDR2 FQNEAQ, per germline. The CDR3 totals 14 residues. CDR3 sequence: CASSPQTAYNEQFF. The CDR3 nucleotides are TGTGCCAGCAGCCCGCAGACAGCCTACAATGAGCAGTTCTTC.

This chain connects TRBV6-5 to TRBJ2-2; D unclear. The CDR3 has 12 residues. V lost 6 bases and J 3 bases, leaving 5 bases between the germline ends. Germline V CDR1 and CDR2: MNHEY, SVGAGI. CDR3 sequence: CASRRDTGELFF. CDR3 nucleotides: TGTGCCAGCAGGCGCGACACCGGGGAGCTGTTTTTT.

This clone was detected only once. The chain employs TRBV6-6 and TRBJ1-5; D is ambiguous. The CDR3 is 16 residues long. Between the trimmed V and J ends, which lost 5 bases and 6 bases, there was a span of 20 bases. Germline CDR1 is MNHNY and CDR2 is SVGAGI (reference sequence). CDR3 DNA sequence: TGTGCCAGCAGTAAGGATCCCACAATTTTGAGTCAGCCCCAGCATTTT. Protein: CASSKDPTILSQPQHF.

As for this clone: A read error may account for a junction end that differs from germline. V gene TRBV7-7 combines with J gene TRBJ2-2, with D possibly TRBD1 on 6 matching bases. There are 16 residues in the CDR3. Per the germline V gene, CDR1 is SSHAT and CDR2 is FNYEAQ (reference sequence). The CDR3 is CASSTQATQGAGELFF. The CDR3 nucleotides read TGTGCTAGCAGCACTCAGGCCACACAGGGAGCCGGGGAGCTGTTTTTT.

This clone was counted a few times. This chain joins TRBV6-4 and TRBJ1-1; 10 nucleotides align to TRBD1. Germline V gene sequence: CDR1 MRHNA, CDR2 SNTAGT. V trimming: 3 bases; J trimming: 4 bases; junction bases outside the gene matches: 8. The CDR3 is 16 residues long. The CDR3 region has the DNA TGTGCCAGCAGTGAGTTTGGACAGGGGGTTAGCACTGAAGCTTTCTTT. Translating gives CASSEFGQGVSTEAFF.

The CDR3 DNA follows: TGTGCCAGCAGTATACAAAACGAGCAGTACTTC. Its translation is CASSIQNEQYF. V and J are TRBV2 and TRBJ2-7, with D hard to call. Trimming shortened V by 5 bases and J by 5 bases, and 7 bases separated the two germline ends. Germline assignment: CDR1 SNHLY and CDR2 FYNNEI. The CDR3 loop spans 11 amino acids.

The genes are TRBV7-2 and TRBJ2-2, with a weak D call TRBD2 (7 bases). Germline V gives CDR1 SGHTA, CDR2 FQGNSA. V was trimmed by 4 bases and J by 7 bases, leaving 16 bases between them. CDR3 length: 15 amino acids. As DNA, the CDR3 is TGTGCCAGCAGCTCCCGGGGCGGGGGCAACGGGGAGCTGTTTTTT. Encoded protein: CASSSRGGGNGELFF.